These 10 T cell receptor beta chains came from one sample sequenced in a study of metastatic and nonmetastatic thyroid tumors. MiXCR reprocessed the PCR reads for TCRdb. Found here are about 15,000 clones, roughly 29% of them singletons; the top ten hold roughly half. No treatment of any kind had been given to any patient before thyroid surgery. Sequenced input: tumor tissue. The origin of the receptors is a male donor with papillary thyroid cancer or a benign thyroid nodule (not recorded which). Some clones in this sample may be carry-over from other donors' samples.

Ten or more counts support this clone. The V call is TRBV24-1, the J call TRBJ1-5, with D uncertain. V gave up 0 bases and J gave up 3 bases, with 8 bases separating them. This CDR3 region has 15 residues. Per germline, CDR1 KGHDR and CDR2 SFDVKD. CDR3 protein: CATSDLWGNNQPQHF. The CDR3 DNA follows: TGTGCCACCAGTGATTTGTGGGGAAACAATCAGCCCCAGCATTTT.

At least ten counts were recorded for this clone. The chain is built from TRBV4-1 and TRBJ2-1; D possibly corresponds to TRBD2 (7 bases). This CDR3 contains 16 residues. V was pared by 4 bases and J by 4 bases, with 17 bases between. Per germline, CDR1 MGHRA and CDR2 YSYEKL. CDR3 bases: TGCGCCAGCAGCCTCATGGAGGGGAGGGGGTACAATGAGCAGTTCTTC. This sequence encodes CASSLMEGRGYNEQFF.

This clone was seen many times. CDR3 in amino acids: CASSKNSGGAYEQYF. CDR3 nucleotides: TGTGCCAGCTCAAAAAATAGCGGGGGGGCCTACGAGCAGTACTTC. The chain uses TRBV18 and TRBJ2-7; 11 nucleotides align to TRBD2. The length of the CDR3 is 15 residues. V dropped 5 bases and J dropped 2; count of bases not matched to a gene: 5. Germline V gene lookup returns CDR1 KGHSH and CDR2 LQKENI.

This clone was recorded many times. The gene calls are TRBV28 and TRBJ1-5; TRBD1 is a possible D gene (5 bases). Germline CDR1 and CDR2: MDHEN and SYDVKM. The CDR3 extends over 14 amino acids. The V end was cut by 6 bases, the J end by 11 bases, with 20 bases between. CDR3 in amino acids: CASRPQTGGGTQHF. The CDR3 DNA reads TGTGCCAGCAGGCCACAGACTGGGGGTGGGACCCAGCATTTT.

This clone was counted ten times or more. The genes are TRBV7-9 and TRBJ2-7; possibly TRBD2 for D (6 bases). The CDR3 runs to 14 residues. Germline V lookup: CDR1 SEHNR, CDR2 FQNEAQ (reference sequence). Trimming pared 2 bases from V and 0 bases from J, leaving 8 bases between. CDR3 bases: TGTGCCAGCAGCTTATCCGGGAGCTCCTACGAGCAGTACTTC. Amino acids: CASSLSGSSYEQYF.

The V and J genes are TRBV28 and TRBJ2-7; D ambiguous. The CDR3 spans 14 residues. The V gene lost 6 bases and the J gene lost 0 bases, with 12 bases spanning the gap. Germline-derived CDR1 and CDR2 are MDHEN and SYDVKM. The CDR3 loop is CASSPVVGSYEQYF. The DNA of the CDR3 is TGTGCCAGCAGCCCGGTGGTTGGCTCCTACGAGCAGTACTTC.

To note about this clone: One junction end does not reproduce the germline sequence, and a read error may be involved. The chain combines TRBV5-1 with TRBJ2-7, with D tentatively TRBD1 or TRBD2 (5 bases each). The length of the CDR3 is 16 residues. In germline, CDR1 is SGHRS, CDR2 YFSETQ. The CDR3 here is CASIYILAGGVHDQYF. Written as DNA, the CDR3 is TGCGCCAGCATCTATATCCTAGCTGGGGGAGTCCACGATCAGTACTTC.

CDR3 DNA sequence: TGTGCCAGCAGCTTCAGGGGGGATGCCTACGAGCAGTACTTC. It specifies CASSFRGDAYEQYF. The V and J genes are TRBV11-1 and TRBJ2-7, with D perhaps TRBD1 (7 bases). V was cut by 3 bases and J by 2 bases, with 11 bases left in between. The CDR3 has 14 residues. Per germline, CDR1 SGHAT and CDR2 FQDESV (reference sequence). Combining the CDR3 with reference TRBV11-1 and TRBJ2-7 gives the whole variable domain EAEVAQSPRYKITEKSQAVAFWCDPISGHATLYWYRQILGQGPELLVQFQDESVVDDSQLPKDRFSAERLKGVDSTLKIQPAELGDSAMYLCASSFRGDAYEQYFGPGTRLTVT.

This clone was observed a single time. This chain's CDR3 is CAISFGGQSSMELFF. CDR3 bases: TGTGCCATTAGTTTTGGAGGACAGTCCTCAATGGAGCTGTTTTTT. The chain recombines TRBV28 with TRBJ2-2, with a weak D call TRBD1 (6 bases). CDR3 size: 15 residues. Trimming took off 10 bases at V and 10 bases at J, with 25 bases between the two ends. The V gene's germline CDR1 is MDHEN and CDR2 SYDVKM. Using reference TRBV28 and TRBJ2-2 for the parts outside the CDR3, the full variable domain is DVKVTQSSRYLVKRTGEKVFLECVQDMDHENMFWYRQDPGLGLRLIYFSYDVKMKEKGDIPEGYSVSREKKERFSLILESASTNQTSMYLCAISFGGQSSMELFFGEGSRLTVL.

This clone was counted many times. The chain joins TRBV5-8 to TRBJ1-4; 7 bases are shared with TRBD1. Trimming cost V 4 bases and J 5 bases; bases outside gene matches: 5. Germline V lookup: CDR1 SGHTS, CDR2 YDEGEE. The CDR3 has 14 residues. This CDR3 is CASSLGQPNEKLFF. In nucleotides, the CDR3 is TGTGCCAGCAGCCTGGGACAGCCAAATGAAAAACTGTTTTTT.